These 5 T cell receptor beta chains originate from one sample sequenced in a study of OX40 agonist ivuxolimab in advanced cancers. The table came from immunoSEQ multiplex PCR; TCRdb's copy has only in-frame clones and leaves some out. Here the sample spans about 36,000 clones, roughly 91% being singletons. The starting material was CD4+ or CD8+ T cells sorted from blood, obtained in a trial of the OX40 agonist ivuxolimab. The receptors stem from an adult with an advanced solid tumor such as melanoma, head and neck, liver or kidney cancer.

The chain has TRBV13 and TRBJ2-7, with 10 bases fitting TRBD2. J was trimmed by 5 bases and V by 4 bases; bases with no gene match: 5. Germline loops: CDR1 PRHDT, CDR2 FYEKMQ (reference sequence). This CDR3 region has 14 residues. The CDR3 DNA reads as TGTGCCAGCAGCTCAGTCCTAGCGGGAGACGAGCAGTACTTC. Amino acid sequence: CASSSVLAGDEQYF.

The chain is built from TRBV25-1 and TRBJ2-7; D is perhaps TRBD2 (6 bases). The CDR3 loop spans 16 amino acids. Germline CDR1 and CDR2: MGHDK and SYGVNS. V was shortened by 1 base and J by 0 bases, with 13 bases between the two germline ends. The CDR3: CASSEFNGGNSYEQYF. In DNA, the CDR3 is TGTGCCAGCAGTGAATTCAATGGGGGGAACTCCTACGAGCAGTACTTC.

The chain employs TRBV7-9 and TRBJ2-7; 12 nucleotides agree with TRBD1. This CDR3 comprises 16 residues. V shed 5 bases and J 5 bases; nucleotides not matched to a gene: 10. Germline CDR1 is SEHNR and CDR2 is FQNEAQ (reference sequence). The CDR3, as DNA: TGTGCCAGCAGCGGGGGACAGGGGGCGGAGGACCACGAGCAGTACTTC. This codes for CASSGGQGAEDHEQYF.

The J gene is TRBJ1-2, the V gene TRBV5-1; D not resolved. V was cut by 5 bases and J by 4 bases, with 9 bases left in between. The CDR3 has 12 residues. Germline CDR1 reads SGHRS; CDR2 reads YFSETQ. The CDR3 region is CASSQESYGYTF. CDR3 nucleotide sequence: TGCGCCAGCAGTCAGGAGAGCTATGGCTACACCTTC.

This clone was counted a single time. The chain joins TRBV19 to TRBJ1-5; 9 nucleotides align to TRBD1. Germline values: CDR1 LNHDA, CDR2 SQIVND (reference sequence). The V segment lost 2 bases and the J segment 6 bases; nucleotides outside the gene matches: 11. The CDR3 spans 17 residues. The CDR3 DNA follows: TGTGCCAGTAGTATATATGGGATAGGGACAGGGAGTCAGCCCCAGCATTTT. Translating it yields CASSIYGIGTGSQPQHF.